A single sample gave rise to the 25 T cell receptor beta chains below, sequenced in a study of control samples from healthy donors and cancer patients. Sequencing was performed with immunoSEQ multiplex PCR; in TCRdb, only in-frame clones are kept and a portion is missing. The table includes over 100,000 clones, over 75% detected once. The sequenced sample was blood. The receptors shown here come from a man aged 40-49 years in good health.

J is TRBJ2-3 and V is TRBV3-1 (or the pseudogene TRBV3-2); 9 positions match TRBD1. Germline loops: CDR1 LGHDT, CDR2 YNNKEL (reference sequence). V shed 1 base and J 4 bases; nucleotides not matched to a gene: 3. The CDR3 extends over 15 amino acids. The CDR3 region has the DNA TGTGCCAGCAGCCAAGGCCGACAGGGGGCAGATACGCAGTATTTT. Translated: CASSQGRQGADTQYF.

This chain connects TRBV30 to TRBJ1-5, with no clear D. V dropped 5 bases and J dropped 4 bases, with 12 bases sitting between them. Germline values: CDR1 GTSNPN, CDR2 SVGIG (reference sequence). This CDR3 is built from 13 residues. The chain's CDR3 is CAWGLDMNQPQHF. The CDR3 DNA reads as TGTGCCTGGGGGTTAGACATGAATCAGCCCCAGCATTTT.

The chain uses TRBV6-5 and TRBJ2-7; D call uncertain. V lost 7 bases and J 5 bases, leaving 6 bases between the germline ends. CDR1 and CDR2 from the germline V gene are MNHEY and SVGAGI. The CDR3 has 10 residues. The CDR3 reads CASKFHEQYF. The CDR3 DNA follows: TGTGCCAGCAAGTTCCACGAGCAGTACTTC.

The chain uses TRBV6-5 and TRBJ2-7; possibly TRBD1 or TRBD2 for D (6 bases each). Germline CDR1 is MNHEY and CDR2 is SVGAGI. CDR3 size: 13 residues. The germline V and J ends were trimmed by 8 bases and 5 bases, with 16 bases remaining between them. CDR3 DNA: TGTGCCAGCGGGAAGGTGGGGGGCGACGAGCAGTACTTC. It specifies CASGKVGGDEQYF.

The J gene is TRBJ2-5, the V gene TRBV6-5; 7 bases are shared with TRBD1. V dropped 6 bases and J dropped 5; count of bases not matched to a gene: 12. The V gene's germline CDR1 is MNHEY and CDR2 SVGAGI. The CDR3 length is 15 residues. This chain's CDR3 is CASRSNRGSRETQYF. The CDR3, as DNA: TGTGCCAGCAGGTCCAACAGGGGCTCACGGGAGACCCAGTACTTC.

This chain connects TRBV19 to TRBJ1-1, with D perhaps TRBD1 (6 bases). Trimming removed 4 bases at V and 1 base at J, with 13 bases between. CDR3 length equals 15 residues. Germline lookup yields CDR1 LNHDA and CDR2 SQIVND (reference sequence). This chain's CDR3 is CASSTRGRRNTEAFF. DNA for the CDR3: TGTGCCAGTAGTACCAGGGGCAGGAGGAACACTGAAGCTTTCTTT.

CDR3 coding DNA: TGTGCCAGCAGCTTAACGCTCGGAAGTTACAATGAGCAGTTCTTC. Translating it yields CASSLTLGSYNEQFF. The chain is built from TRBV7-3 and TRBJ2-1; D gene uncertain. CDR1 and CDR2 (germline): SGHTA, FQGTGA. The CDR3 consists of 15 residues. V dropped 0 bases and J dropped 4 bases, with 10 bases sitting between them.

This chain uses TRBV5-1 with TRBJ1-2; D not certain. V lost 0 bases to trimming and J lost 4 bases, with 13 bases between them. The germline V gene encodes CDR1 SGHRS and CDR2 YFSETQ. The CDR3 loop spans 15 amino acids. CDR3 in DNA: TGCGCCAGCAGCTTGGGCGGGAGCCAATCCTATGGCTACACCTTC. It yields the protein CASSLGGSQSYGYTF.

This sequence joins TRBV12-3 or TRBV12-4 and TRBJ2-1; 7 bases fit TRBD1. The V gene end was trimmed by 2 bases and the J gene end by 10 bases; junction bases not matched to a gene: 5. The CDR3 contains 13 residues. CDR3 bases: TGTGCCAGCAGTTTAAACAGGGGCAGGGAGCAGTTCTTC. Its protein product is CASSLNRGREQFF.

This rearrangement joins TRBV5-5 to TRBJ2-1; 12 bases are a match to TRBD1. Germline V CDR1 and CDR2: SGHKS, YYEKEE (reference sequence). Trimming at V came to 4 bases and at J to 7 bases, leaving 12 bases not matched to a gene. The CDR3 runs to 17 residues. The DNA for the CDR3 is TGTGCCAGCAGCCGGCCCGGGACAGGGGGCCGTACTAATGAGCAGTTCTTC. It yields the protein CASSRPGTGGRTNEQFF.

V is TRBV10-1 and J is TRBJ1-5, with D maybe TRBD1 (6 bases). The germline gives CDR1 WNHNN, CDR2 SYGVQD (reference sequence). CDR3 length: 13 residues. V shed 3 bases and J shed 5 bases, with 8 bases lying between them. DNA of the CDR3: TGCGCCAGCAGTGAAAGGGGGGATCAGCCCCAGCATTTT. Its protein is CASSERGDQPQHF.

The genes are TRBV11-1 and TRBJ2-1; no clear D. V was shortened by 4 bases and J by 9 bases, with 10 bases between the two germline ends. The CDR3 totals 12 residues. CDR1 and CDR2 (germline): SGHAT, FQDESV (reference sequence). The DNA for the CDR3 is TGTGCCAGCAGCTATCTCTCGGGTGAGCAGTTCTTC. It encodes CASSYLSGEQFF.

The genes are TRBV7-9 and TRBJ2-6; possibly TRBD2 for D (6 bases). Germline CDR1 and CDR2: SEHNR and FQNEAQ (reference sequence). The CDR3 is 15 residues long. Trimming left V 6 bases short and J 0 bases short, with 9 bases between. In nucleotides, the CDR3 is TGTGCCAGCAGGTCGGGACTCTCTGGGGCCAACGTCCTGACTTTC. This sequence encodes CASRSGLSGANVLTF.

The rearrangement uses TRBV19 and TRBJ2-7; 7 bases are a match to TRBD1. J was trimmed by 5 bases and V by 7 bases; bases with no gene match: 17. The germline gives CDR1 LNHDA, CDR2 SQIVND (reference sequence). CDR3 length: 16 amino acids. This CDR3 is CASTPVEKGAGDEQYF. The CDR3 DNA follows: TGTGCCAGTACCCCCGTGGAAAAGGGGGCCGGCGACGAGCAGTACTTC.

This clone has a handful of counts. The chain employs TRBV12-2 and TRBJ2-7; the D call in the table, TRBD1, was not verified against the DNA. TRBV12-2 is tagged as a pseudogene. The CDR3 is made up of 14 amino acids. The CDR3 loop is CASRLQGASYEQYF. CDR3 sequence (DNA): TGTGCAAGTCGCTTACAGGGGGCCTCCTACGAGCAGTACTTC.

This sequence joins TRBV9 and TRBJ2-7; D is unclear. V lost 0 bases and J lost 0, with 7 bases in between. CDR3 length: 14 amino acids. The germline V gene has CDR1 SGDLS and CDR2 YYNGEE. CDR3 sequence (DNA): TGTGCCAGCAGCGTAGGTGCAGGCTCCTACGAGCAGTACTTC. Translating gives CASSVGAGSYEQYF.

This clone was counted a single time. The chain uses TRBV3-1 (or the pseudogene TRBV3-2) and TRBJ2-7; 8 bases are a match to TRBD1. V lost 4 bases and J lost 5; bases outside the gene matches: 7. CDR1 and CDR2 (germline): LGHDT, YNNKEL (reference sequence). The CDR3 is 14 residues long. The CDR3 reads CASSPSGGLHEQYF. Here the CDR3 DNA reads TGTGCCAGCAGCCCCTCAGGGGGCCTACACGAGCAGTACTTC.

V usage is TRBV15 and J usage is TRBJ2-1; D is unresolved. V shed 0 bases and J shed 0 bases, with 6 bases lying between them. CDR3 length: 15 residues. Germline CDR1 reads LNHNV; CDR2 reads YYDKDF (reference sequence). This CDR3 reads CATSRDLSSYNEQFF. CDR3 in DNA: TGTGCCACCAGCAGAGACCTGAGCTCCTACAATGAGCAGTTCTTC.

This chain joins TRBV28 and TRBJ2-7; maybe TRBD1 (5 bases). CDR1 and CDR2 (germline): MDHEN, SYDVKM. Trimming took off 1 base at V and 1 base at J, with 11 bases between the two ends. The CDR3 has 15 amino acids. In DNA, the CDR3 is TGTGCCAGCAGTTTATTGCAGGGCGGTTCCTACGAGCAGTACTTC. Residues: CASSLLQGGSYEQYF. Full variable domain (rest looked up from reference TRBV28 and TRBJ2-7): DVKVTQSSRYLVKRTGEKVFLECVQDMDHENMFWYRQDPGLGLRLIYFSYDVKMKEKGDIPEGYSVSREKKERFSLILESASTNQTSMYLCASSLLQGGSYEQYFGPGTRLTVT.

This clone turned up a few times. The chain carries TRBV15 and TRBJ2-2, with D uncertain. V lost 5 bases to trimming and J lost 8 bases, with 9 bases between them. Germline CDR1 reads LNHNV; CDR2 reads YYDKDF (reference sequence). The CDR3 covers 12 residues. As DNA, the CDR3 is TGTGCCACCAGCCCCCGCGATGGGGAGCTGTTTTTT. It is translated as CATSPRDGELFF.

About this clone: The same CDR3 can be traced to other DNA sequences in this sample. The chain combines TRBV27 with TRBJ2-7; D is unclear. The CDR3 runs 12 residues. Germline-derived CDR1 and CDR2 are MNHEY and SMNVEV (reference sequence). Trimming took off 5 bases at V and 0 bases at J, with 5 bases between the two ends. The CDR3 region is CASSRNSYEQYF. CDR3 bases: TGTGCCAGCAGTAGGAACTCCTACGAGCAGTACTTC.

The chain carries TRBV2 and TRBJ2-1; no reliable D call. The CDR3 consists of 14 residues. Germline V lookup: CDR1 SNHLY, CDR2 FYNNEI. The V gene lost 1 base and the J gene lost 9 bases, with 13 bases spanning the gap. The CDR3 DNA reads TGTGCCAGCAGTGAAGTGGTGGCCTTGAGTGAGCAGTTCTTC. This gives the protein CASSEVVALSEQFF.

This sequence joins TRBV19 and TRBJ1-6; D is possibly TRBD1 (5 bases). V shed 6 bases and J shed 9 bases, with 18 bases lying between them. CDR1 is LNHDA, CDR2 SQIVND, per germline (reference sequence). The CDR3 runs 15 residues. In DNA form, the CDR3 reads TGTGCCAGTAGCCCCACAGGATCCCAGGGTTCACCCCTCCACTTT. Translating it yields CASSPTGSQGSPLHF.

The gene calls are TRBV7-9 and TRBJ2-7; no firm D call. The CDR3 consists of 14 residues. The germline V gene encodes CDR1 SEHNR and CDR2 FQNEAQ (reference sequence). The ends were cut back, 0 bases at V and 2 bases at J, with 8 bases in the middle. The CDR3 DNA reads TGTGCCAGCAGCTTAGCAGGCCAGCCCTACGAGCAGTACTTC. Its protein product is CASSLAGQPYEQYF.

About this clone: This sample includes further DNA sequences coding for the same CDR3. For the CDR3, the DNA is TGTGCCAGCAGCCTTGGACAGGGGAACACTGAAGCTTTCTTT. It yields the protein CASSLGQGNTEAFF. The V call is TRBV7-9, the J call TRBJ1-1; 8 bases are shared with TRBD1. There are 14 residues in the CDR3. From germline, CDR1 is SEHNR and CDR2 FQNEAQ (reference sequence). J lost 1 base, V lost 5 bases, and 3 bases had no gene match.